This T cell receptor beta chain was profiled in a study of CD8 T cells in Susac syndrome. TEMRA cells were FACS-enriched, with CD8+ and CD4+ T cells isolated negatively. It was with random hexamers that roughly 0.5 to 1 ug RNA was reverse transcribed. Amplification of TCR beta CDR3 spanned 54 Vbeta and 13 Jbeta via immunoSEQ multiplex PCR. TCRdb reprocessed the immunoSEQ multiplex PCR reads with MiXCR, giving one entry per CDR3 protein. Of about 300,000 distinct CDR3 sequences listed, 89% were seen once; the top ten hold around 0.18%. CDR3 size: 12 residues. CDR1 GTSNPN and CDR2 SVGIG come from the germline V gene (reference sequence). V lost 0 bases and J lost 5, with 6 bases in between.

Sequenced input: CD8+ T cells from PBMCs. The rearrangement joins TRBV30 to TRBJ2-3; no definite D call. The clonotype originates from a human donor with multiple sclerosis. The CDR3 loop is CAWSVMGDTQYF. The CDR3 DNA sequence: TGTGCCTGGAGTGTAATGGGAGATACGCAGTATTTT.